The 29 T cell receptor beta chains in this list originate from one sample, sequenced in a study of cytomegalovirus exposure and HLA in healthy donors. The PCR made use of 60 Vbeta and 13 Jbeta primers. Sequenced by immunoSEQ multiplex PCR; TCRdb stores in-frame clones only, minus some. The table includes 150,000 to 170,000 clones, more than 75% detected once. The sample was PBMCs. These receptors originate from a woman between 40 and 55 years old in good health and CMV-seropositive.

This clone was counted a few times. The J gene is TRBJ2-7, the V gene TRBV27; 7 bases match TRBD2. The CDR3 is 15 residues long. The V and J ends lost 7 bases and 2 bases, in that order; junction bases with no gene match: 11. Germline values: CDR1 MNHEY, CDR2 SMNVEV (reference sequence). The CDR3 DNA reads TGTGCCAGCAAGGGGAGGGGCTTTCTAACCTACGAGCAGTACTTC. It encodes CASKGRGFLTYEQYF.

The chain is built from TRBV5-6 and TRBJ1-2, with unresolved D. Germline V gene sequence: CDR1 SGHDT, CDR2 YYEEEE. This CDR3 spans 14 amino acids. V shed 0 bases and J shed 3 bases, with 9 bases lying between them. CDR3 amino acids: CASSLGPEDYGYTF. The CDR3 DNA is TGTGCCAGCAGCTTGGGGCCCGAGGACTATGGCTACACCTTC.

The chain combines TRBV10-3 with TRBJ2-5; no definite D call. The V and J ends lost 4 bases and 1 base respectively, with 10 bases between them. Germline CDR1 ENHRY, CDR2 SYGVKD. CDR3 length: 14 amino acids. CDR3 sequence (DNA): TGTGCCATCAGTGTTCAAGAACTCCAAGAGACCCAGTACTTC. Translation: CAISVQELQETQYF.

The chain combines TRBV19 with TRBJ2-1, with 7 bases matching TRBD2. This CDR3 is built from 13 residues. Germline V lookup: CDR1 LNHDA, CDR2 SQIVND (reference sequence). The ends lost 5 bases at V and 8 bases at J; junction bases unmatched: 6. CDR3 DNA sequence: TGTGCCAGTAGTCGGCTAGCGGAGGATGAGCAGTTCTTC. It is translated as CASSRLAEDEQFF. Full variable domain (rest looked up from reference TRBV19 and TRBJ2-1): DGGITQSPKYLFRKEGQNVTLSCEQNLNHDAMYWYRQDPGQGLRLIYYSQIVNDFQKGDIAEGYSVSREKKESFPLTVTSAQKNPTAFYLCASSRLAEDEQFFGPGTRLTVL.

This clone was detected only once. The CDR3 coding sequence is TGTGCCAGCAGTTCGGACAGGGTGAACACTGAAGCTTTCTTT. Residues: CASSSDRVNTEAFF. The chain links TRBV27 to TRBJ1-1, with 8 bases fitting TRBD1. The germline V gene encodes CDR1 MNHEY and CDR2 SMNVEV (reference sequence). V was pared by 4 bases and J by 0 bases, with 1 base of the junction left unmatched. The CDR3 spans 14 residues.

The CDR3 sequence is CASSPGGWDQPQHF. DNA for the CDR3: TGCGCCAGCAGCCCTGGGGGGTGGGATCAGCCCCAGCATTTT. The chain uses TRBV5-1 and TRBJ1-5; a weak D match, TRBD1 (5 bases). This CDR3 has 14 amino acids. V was pared by 4 bases and J by 5 bases, with 13 bases between. Germline values: CDR1 SGHRS, CDR2 YFSETQ.

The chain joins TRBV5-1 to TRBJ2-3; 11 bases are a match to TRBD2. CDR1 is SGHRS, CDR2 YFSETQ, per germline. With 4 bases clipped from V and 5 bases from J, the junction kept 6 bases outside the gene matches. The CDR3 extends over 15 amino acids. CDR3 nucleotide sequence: TGCGCCAGCAGCGAACTAGCGGGAGTGGTAGATACGCAGTATTTT. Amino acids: CASSELAGVVDTQYF.

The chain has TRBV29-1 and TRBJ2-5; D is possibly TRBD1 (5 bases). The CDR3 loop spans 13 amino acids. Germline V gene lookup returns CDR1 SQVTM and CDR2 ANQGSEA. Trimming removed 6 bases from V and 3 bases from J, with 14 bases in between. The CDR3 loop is CSVTGQNEETQYF. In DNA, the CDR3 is TGCAGCGTAACTGGACAAAATGAAGAGACCCAGTACTTC.

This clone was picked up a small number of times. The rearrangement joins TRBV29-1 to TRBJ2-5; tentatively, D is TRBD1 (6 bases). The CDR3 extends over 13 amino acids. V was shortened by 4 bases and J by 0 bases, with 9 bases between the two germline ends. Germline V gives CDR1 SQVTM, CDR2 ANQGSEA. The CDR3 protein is CSVAQGYQETQYF. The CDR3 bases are TGCAGCGTTGCCCAGGGGTACCAAGAGACCCAGTACTTC.

CDR3 nucleotide sequence: TGTGCCACCGCGACTAGCGTTTACAATGAGCAGTTCTTC. Protein sequence: CATATSVYNEQFF. The rearrangement links TRBV25-1 to TRBJ2-1; 8 bases map to TRBD2. Per germline, CDR1 MGHDK and CDR2 SYGVNS. With V trimmed by 10 bases and J by 4 bases, 6 bases remained unmatched. The CDR3 consists of 13 residues.

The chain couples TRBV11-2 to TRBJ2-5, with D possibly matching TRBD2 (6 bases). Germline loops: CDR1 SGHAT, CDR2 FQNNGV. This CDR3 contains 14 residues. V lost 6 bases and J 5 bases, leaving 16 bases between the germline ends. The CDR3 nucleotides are TGTGCCAGCAGGGCCGGGACGGAGGGGGAGACCCAGTACTTC. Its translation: CASRAGTEGETQYF.

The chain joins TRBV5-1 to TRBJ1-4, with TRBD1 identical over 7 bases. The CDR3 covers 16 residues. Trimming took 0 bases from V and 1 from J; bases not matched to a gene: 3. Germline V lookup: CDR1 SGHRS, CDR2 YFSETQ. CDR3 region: CASSLVAGGTNEKLFF. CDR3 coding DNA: TGCGCCAGCAGCTTGGTGGCAGGGGGAACTAATGAAAAACTGTTTTTT.

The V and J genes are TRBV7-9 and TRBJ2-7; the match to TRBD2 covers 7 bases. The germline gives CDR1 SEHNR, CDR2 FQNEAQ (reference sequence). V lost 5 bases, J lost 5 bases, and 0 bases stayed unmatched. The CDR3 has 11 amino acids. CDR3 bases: TGTGCCAGCAGCGCGGGGGACGAGCAGTACTTC. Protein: CASSAGDEQYF.

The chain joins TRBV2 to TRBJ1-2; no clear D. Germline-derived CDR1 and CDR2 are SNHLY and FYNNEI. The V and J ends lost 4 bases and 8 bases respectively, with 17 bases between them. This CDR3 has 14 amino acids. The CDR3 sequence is CASSGVPGTMGYTF. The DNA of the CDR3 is TGTGCCAGCAGTGGAGTTCCGGGTACTATGGGCTACACCTTC.

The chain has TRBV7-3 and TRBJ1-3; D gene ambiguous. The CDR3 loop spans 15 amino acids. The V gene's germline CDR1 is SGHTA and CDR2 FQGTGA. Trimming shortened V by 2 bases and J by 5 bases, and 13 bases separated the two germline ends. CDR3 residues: CASSLGGPGRNTIYF. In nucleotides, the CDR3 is TGTGCCAGCAGCTTAGGAGGACCTGGTAGAAACACCATATATTTT.

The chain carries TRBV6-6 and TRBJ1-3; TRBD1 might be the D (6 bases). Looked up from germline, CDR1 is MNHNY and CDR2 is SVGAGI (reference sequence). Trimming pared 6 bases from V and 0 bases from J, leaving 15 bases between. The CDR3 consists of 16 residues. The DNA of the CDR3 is TGTGCCAGCAGCCTCCCCCAGGGGCTCTCTGGAAACACCATATATTTT. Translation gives CASSLPQGLSGNTIYF.

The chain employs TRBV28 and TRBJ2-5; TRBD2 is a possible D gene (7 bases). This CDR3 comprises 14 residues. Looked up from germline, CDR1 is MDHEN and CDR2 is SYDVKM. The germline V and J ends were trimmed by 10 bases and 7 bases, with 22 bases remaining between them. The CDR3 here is CATAGRGVPGTQYF. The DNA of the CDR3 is TGTGCCACCGCGGGGAGGGGGGTACCAGGGACCCAGTACTTC.

This CDR3 is CASSYSPQGYEQYF. The CDR3 nucleotides read TGTGCCAGCAGTTACTCGCCCCAGGGTTACGAGCAGTACTTC. The chain links TRBV6-5 to TRBJ2-7, with D possibly TRBD1 on 5 matching bases. The length of the CDR3 is 14 residues. V dropped 0 bases and J dropped 4 bases, with 10 bases sitting between them. Germline loops: CDR1 MNHEY, CDR2 SVGAGI.

CDR3 amino acids: CASRTKAGGGEQFF. The CDR3 DNA sequence: TGTGCCAGCAGAACGAAAGCGGGAGGCGGTGAGCAGTTCTTC. The rearrangement uses TRBV6-5 and TRBJ2-1; 9 bases agree with TRBD2. The V segment lost 6 bases and the J segment 9 bases; nucleotides outside the gene matches: 9. Germline CDR1 MNHEY, CDR2 SVGAGI. This CDR3 comprises 14 residues.

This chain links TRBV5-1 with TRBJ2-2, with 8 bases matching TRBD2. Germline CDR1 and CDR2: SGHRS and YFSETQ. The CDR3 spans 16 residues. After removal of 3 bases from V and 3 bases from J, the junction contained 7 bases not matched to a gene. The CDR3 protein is CASSWGLVLDTGELFF. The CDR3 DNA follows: TGCGCCAGCAGCTGGGGACTAGTTTTGGACACCGGGGAGCTGTTTTTT.

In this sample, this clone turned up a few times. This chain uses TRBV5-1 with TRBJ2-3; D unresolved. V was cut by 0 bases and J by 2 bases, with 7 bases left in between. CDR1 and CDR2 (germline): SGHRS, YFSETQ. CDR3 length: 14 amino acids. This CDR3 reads CASSLGLITDTQYF. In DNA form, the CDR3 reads TGCGCCAGCAGCTTGGGACTTATCACAGATACGCAGTATTTT.

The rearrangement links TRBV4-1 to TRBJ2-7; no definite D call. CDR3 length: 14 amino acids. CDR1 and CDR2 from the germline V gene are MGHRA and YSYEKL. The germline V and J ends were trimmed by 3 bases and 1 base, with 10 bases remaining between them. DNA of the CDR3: TGCGCCAGCAGCCAGCCGACGGAGTCCTACGAGCAGTACTTC. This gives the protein CASSQPTESYEQYF.

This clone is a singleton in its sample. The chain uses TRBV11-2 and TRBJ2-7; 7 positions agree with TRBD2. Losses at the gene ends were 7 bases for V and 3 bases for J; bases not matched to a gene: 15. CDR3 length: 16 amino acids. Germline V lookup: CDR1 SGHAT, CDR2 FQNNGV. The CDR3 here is CASTLLGSSGLYEQYF. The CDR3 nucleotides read TGTGCCAGCACCCTCCTCGGGTCTAGCGGACTCTACGAGCAGTACTTC.

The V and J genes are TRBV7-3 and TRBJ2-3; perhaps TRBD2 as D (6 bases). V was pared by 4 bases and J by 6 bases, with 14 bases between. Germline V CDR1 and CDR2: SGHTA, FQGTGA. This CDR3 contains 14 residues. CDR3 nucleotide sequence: TGTGCCAGCAGCTCCGGAGGGGTGGCGGATACGCAGTATTTT. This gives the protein CASSSGGVADTQYF. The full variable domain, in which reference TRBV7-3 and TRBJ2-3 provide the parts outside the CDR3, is GAGVSQTPSNKVTEKGKYVELRCDPISGHTALYWYRQSLGQGPEFLIYFQGTGAADDSGLPNDRFFAVRPEGSVSTLKIQRTERGDSAVYLCASSSGGVADTQYFGPGTRLTVL.

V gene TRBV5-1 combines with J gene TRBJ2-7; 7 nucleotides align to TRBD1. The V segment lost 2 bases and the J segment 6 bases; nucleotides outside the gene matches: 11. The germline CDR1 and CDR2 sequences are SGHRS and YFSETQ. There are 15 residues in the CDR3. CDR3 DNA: TGCGCCAGCAGCTTAACCACAGGGGAATTTGGCGAGCAGTACTTC. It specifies CASSLTTGEFGEQYF.

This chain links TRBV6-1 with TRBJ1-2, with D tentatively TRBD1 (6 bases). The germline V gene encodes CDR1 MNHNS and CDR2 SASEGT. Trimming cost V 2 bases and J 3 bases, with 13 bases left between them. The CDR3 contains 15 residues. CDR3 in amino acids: CASSERRGAYYGYTF. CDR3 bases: TGTGCCAGCAGTGAACGCAGGGGCGCATACTATGGCTACACCTTC.

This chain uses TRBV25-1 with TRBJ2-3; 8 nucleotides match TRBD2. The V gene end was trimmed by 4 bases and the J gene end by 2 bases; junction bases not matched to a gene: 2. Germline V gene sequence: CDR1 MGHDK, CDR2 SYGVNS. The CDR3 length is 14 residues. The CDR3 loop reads CASSVAGYTDTQYF. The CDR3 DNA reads TGTGCCAGCAGTGTAGCGGGGTACACAGATACGCAGTATTTT.

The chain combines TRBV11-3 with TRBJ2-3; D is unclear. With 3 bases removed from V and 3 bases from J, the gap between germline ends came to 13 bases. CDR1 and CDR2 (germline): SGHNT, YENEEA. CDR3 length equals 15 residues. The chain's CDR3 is CASSFLVSPTDTQYF. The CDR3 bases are TGTGCCAGCAGCTTTTTGGTTAGCCCAACAGATACGCAGTATTTT. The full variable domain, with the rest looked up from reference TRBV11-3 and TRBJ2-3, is EAGVVQSPRYKIIEKKQPVAFWCNPISGHNTLYWYLQNLGQGPELLIRYENEEAVDDSQLPKDRFSAERLKGVDSTLKIQPAELGDSAVYLCASSFLVSPTDTQYFGPGTRLTVL.

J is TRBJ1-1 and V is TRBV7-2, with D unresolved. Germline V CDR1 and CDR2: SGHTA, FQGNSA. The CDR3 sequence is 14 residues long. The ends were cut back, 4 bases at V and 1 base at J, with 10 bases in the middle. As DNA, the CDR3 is TGTGCCAGCAGCTCAGTGGCAGGGAACACTGAAGCTTTCTTT. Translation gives CASSSVAGNTEAFF.